The entry that follows covers one TCR beta chain sequence. Assay used: immunoSEQ multiplex PCR; TCRdb lists only in-frame clones, some missing. The repertoire holds over 85,000 clones, with about 87% as singletons. This sample stems from a study of blood T cell repertoires in COVID-19. Study-level information: The samples span acute and convalescent COVID-19 from the United States, Italy and Spain. In each case, the material was cDNA or gDNA derived from T cells, B-cell-depleted T cells, or PBMCs.

The CDR3 is 16 residues long. CDR1 and CDR2 from the germline V gene are SEHNR and FQNEAQ (reference sequence). J was trimmed by 2 bases and V by 3 bases; bases with no gene match: 5. This TCR came from a man between 45 and 60 years old with active or convalescent COVID-19. Material for sequencing was peripheral blood. The chain joins TRBV7-9 to TRBJ2-7; TRBD2 agrees at 12 bases. The CDR3 is CASSFGTSGQPYEQYF. The CDR3 region has the DNA TGTGCCAGCAGCTTCGGGACTAGCGGGCAACCCTACGAGCAGTACTTC.